This TCR beta chain was sequenced for a study of T cells expressing NK-cell markers. Study details: Underlying the TCR beta repertoires were sorted CD3+CD56+NKG2C+, CD3+CD56+NKG2C- and CD3+CD56-NKG2C+ T cells. There were seven HCMV-seropositive donors and one seronegative donor among the eight sequenced.

CDR3 length: 14 amino acids. Germline CDR1 DFQATT, CDR2 SNEGSKA (reference sequence). TCRdb re-called the 5' RACE reads and gives one entry per CDR3 protein, without DNA. Its clone listing holds 350,000 to 450,000 distinct CDR3 sequences. The V call is TRBV20-1, the J call TRBJ2-7; as DNA is missing, the TRBD2 call by TCRdb cannot be tested. The sample taken for sequencing was blood T cells: a sorted CD56 or NKG2C T cell subset, CD4+ or CD8+ T cells, or bulk PBMC T cells (not recorded which). The receptor's source is a man aged 18 to 70 in good health. This CDR3 is CSAKGLAGGIEQYF.